The T cell receptor (beta chain) under discussion was sequenced for a study of PD-1 blockade in mismatch repair-deficient tumors. Study-level information: All were previously treated, progressing patients with 12 mismatch repair-deficient cancer types.

V was trimmed by 3 bases and J by 4 bases, leaving 13 bases between them. The CDR3 runs to 14 residues. Germline V gene sequence: CDR1 MNHEY, CDR2 SMNVEV (reference sequence). Assay: immunoSEQ multiplex PCR; the TCRdb copy retains only in-frame clones and omits some. The table includes around 100,000 clones, about 83% detected once. PCR or immunohistochemistry showed mismatch repair deficiency in every enrolled patient. This clone has only one observation. V gene TRBV27 combines with J gene TRBJ2-7; either TRBD1 or TRBD2 may fit D (5 bases each). The specimen was peripheral blood, collected approximately 60 weeks after starting pembrolizumab. The TCR originated in an adult with mismatch repair-deficient cancer. The DNA for the CDR3 is TGTGCCAGCAGTTTTTCTCATGGGGGATACGAGCAGTACTTC. As protein: CASSFSHGGYEQYF.